One and the same sample provided the 30 T cell receptor beta chains below, sequenced in a study of CD8 T cells in ankylosing spondylitis. MiXCR was run by TCRdb on the 5' RACE reads, yielding one entry per CDR3 protein. Among under 250,000 distinct CDR3 sequences listed, about 10% were seen once. Sequenced input: blood, either unsorted or a sorted T cell fraction (not recorded which). Receptors originate from a male donor with ankylosing spondylitis or in good health (not recorded which).

CDR3 bases: TGTGCCAGCAGCTTAGGAACCGGGGTCTATGGCTACACCTTC. Amino acids: CASSLGTGVYGYTF. The chain joins TRBV7-9 to TRBJ1-2; D not resolved. V was cut by 1 base and J by 4 bases, with 10 bases left in between. Germline values: CDR1 SEHNR, CDR2 FQNEAQ (reference sequence). The CDR3 contains 14 residues.

This clonotype came up many times. The gene calls are TRBV12-3 or TRBV12-4 and TRBJ2-7; D is possibly TRBD2 (7 bases). The CDR3 runs to 14 residues. V lost 10 bases, J lost 5 bases, and 21 bases lay in between. CDR3 nucleotide sequence: TGTGCCACCTCCCCTCATGGGGGGGCTGACGAGCAGTACTTC. Translated, it gives CATSPHGGADEQYF.

The chain is built from TRBV6-1 and TRBJ2-5, with 9 bases fitting TRBD1. With 1 base clipped from V and 4 bases from J, the junction kept 7 bases outside the gene matches. This CDR3 spans 16 amino acids. Looked up from germline, CDR1 is MNHNS and CDR2 is SASEGT. CDR3 coding DNA: TGTGCCAGCAGTGAAGGGGGACAGGGCGTCGGAGAGACCCAGTACTTC. Translating it yields CASSEGGQGVGETQYF.

This clonotype came up a few times. V and J are TRBV20-1 and TRBJ2-3; 9 bases align to TRBD2. The germline CDR1 and CDR2 sequences are DFQATT and SNEGSKA (reference sequence). The CDR3 contains 17 residues. The CDR3 protein is CRGGANLAGKEGDTQYF. The CDR3 DNA reads as TGCAGGGGGGGGGCGAATCTAGCGGGAAAGGAGGGAGATACGCAGTATTTT.

This clonotype was seen more than once but under ten times. This sequence joins TRBV18 and TRBJ1-2, with TRBD1 matching 8 bases. The CDR3 is made up of 15 amino acids. CDR1 KGHSH and CDR2 LQKENI come from the germline V gene. V lost 1 base and J lost 4; bases outside the gene matches: 5. CDR3 sequence: CASSPRSTGVYGYTF. The CDR3 bases are TGTGCCAGCTCACCACGATCGACAGGGGTCTATGGCTACACCTTC.

This clonotype was detected ten times or more. The J gene is TRBJ1-1, the V gene TRBV12-3 or TRBV12-4; no definite D call. CDR3 length: 11 amino acids. The V and J ends lost 6 bases and 8 bases respectively, with 10 bases between them. The CDR3 DNA is TGTGCCAGCAGGTCCACAAACGAAGCTTTCTTT. Its protein is CASRSTNEAFF.

This clonotype was seen repeatedly, ten times or more. The chain employs TRBV7-6 and TRBJ2-7; D unclear. V shed 3 bases and J shed 2 bases, with 11 bases lying between them. The germline V gene encodes CDR1 SGHVS and CDR2 FNYEAQ. This CDR3 is 14 amino acids long. The CDR3 DNA sequence: TGTGCCAGCAGCTTGGGCGGCCTTACCTACGAGCAGTACTTC. It specifies CASSLGGLTYEQYF.

This clonotype was recorded many times. The chain recombines TRBV5-1 with TRBJ1-4; no firm D call. Trimming pared 7 bases from V and 1 base from J, leaving 8 bases between. CDR3 length: 13 amino acids. Germline values: CDR1 SGHRS, CDR2 YFSETQ. CDR3 DNA: TGCGCCAGCTCTTCTCGAACTAATGAAAAACTGTTTTTT. It translates to CASSSRTNEKLFF.

J is TRBJ2-4 and V is TRBV15, with D perhaps given as TRBD1 or TRBD2 (5 bases each). The germline gives CDR1 LNHNV, CDR2 YYDKDF (reference sequence). The CDR3 is made up of 17 amino acids. V was cut by 1 base and J by 0 bases, with 13 bases left in between. In DNA form, the CDR3 reads TGTGCCACCAGCAGAGGAGGGGCTACTCTAGCCAAAAACATTCAGTACTTC. Protein product: CATSRGGATLAKNIQYF.

This clonotype showed up many times. The V gene is TRBV5-1, the J gene TRBJ2-1, with a weak D call TRBD2 (5 bases). V was trimmed by 1 base and J by 10 bases, leaving 12 bases between them. The CDR3 spans 13 residues. Germline loops: CDR1 SGHRS, CDR2 YFSETQ. The CDR3, as DNA: TGCGCCAGCAGCTTGTCGTGGTCGGGAGAGCAGTTCTTC. This sequence encodes CASSLSWSGEQFF. Drawing the rest from reference TRBV5-1 and TRBJ2-1, the complete variable domain is KAGVTQTPRYLIKTRGQQVTLSCSPISGHRSVSWYQQTPGQGLQFLFEYFSETQRNKGNFPGRFSGRQFSNSRSEMNVSTLELGDSALYLCASSLSWSGEQFFGPGTRLTVL.

In its sample, this clonotype was seen a few times. The chain employs TRBV5-6 and TRBJ1-1; tentative D call: TRBD1 (5 bases). Trimming took 7 bases from V and 1 from J, leaving 17 bases between them. Germline V gene data show CDR1 as SGHDT and CDR2 as YYEEEE. This CDR3 has 15 amino acids. The CDR3 loop reads CASDLSAGGNTEAFF. The CDR3 nucleotides read TGTGCCAGCGACCTATCGGCTGGGGGGAACACTGAAGCTTTCTTT.

With regard to this clonotype: One end of the junction does not line up with germline, which may come from a read error. V and J are TRBV19 and TRBJ2-3; possibly TRBD2 for D (6 bases). The CDR3 runs 14 residues. Per the germline V gene, CDR1 is LNHDA and CDR2 is SQIVND (reference sequence). In DNA, the CDR3 is TGTGCCAGTAGTATATTCGGGGGAACAGATACGCAATATTTT. This encodes CASSIFGGTDTQYF.

This clonotype was found many times. The rearrangement uses TRBV21-1 and TRBJ2-1; the table's D call, TRBD1, has no DNA check behind it. TRBV21-1 is tagged as a pseudogene. The CDR3 totals 14 residues. The CDR3 protein is CASSTGTEYNEQFF. CDR3 nucleotide sequence: TGTGCCAGCAGCACCGGGACCGAGTACAATGAGCAGTTCTTC.

This clonotype has at least ten counts. The chain joins TRBV12-3 or TRBV12-4 to TRBJ2-1; D remains ambiguous. V dropped 4 bases and J dropped 9 bases, with 7 bases sitting between them. The CDR3 runs to 11 residues. CDR3 DNA: TGTGCCAGCAGTTGGATAACTGAGCAGTTCTTC. This gives the protein CASSWITEQFF.

This clonotype was detected a few times. The genes are TRBV20-1 and TRBJ2-5; a possible D gene is TRBD2 (6 bases). The length of the CDR3 is 12 residues. V was pared by 3 bases and J by 2 bases, with 7 bases between. Germline CDR1 and CDR2: DFQATT and SNEGSKA (reference sequence). The CDR3 protein is CSASGGQETQYF. The DNA for the CDR3 is TGCAGTGCTAGCGGGGGTCAAGAGACCCAGTACTTC.

This clonotype was counted between two and nine times. This chain links TRBV12-3 or TRBV12-4 with TRBJ2-1; a weak D match, TRBD2 (6 bases). Trimming took 5 bases from V and 0 from J, leaving 11 bases between them. This CDR3 is 15 amino acids long. The DNA for the CDR3 is TGTGCCAGCAGTATACGACTAGGCTCCTACAATGAGCAGTTCTTC. As protein: CASSIRLGSYNEQFF.

The chain employs TRBV3-1 and TRBJ2-5, with no clear D. Trimming took off 1 base at V and 1 base at J, with 10 bases between the two ends. The CDR3 covers 15 residues. From germline, CDR1 is LGHDT and CDR2 YNNKEL (reference sequence). The CDR3 nucleotides are TGTGCCAGCAGCCAAGGGGTTGCGGCCCAAGAGACCCAGTACTTC. It translates to CASSQGVAAQETQYF.

This sequence joins TRBV27 and TRBJ1-1; 10 bases map to TRBD1. CDR1 and CDR2 (germline): MNHEY, SMNVEV (reference sequence). The CDR3 extends over 15 amino acids. Trimming took 5 bases from V and 5 from J; bases not matched to a gene: 8. The CDR3 coding sequence is TGTGCCAGCAGTGAACTGGGACAGGGGTTAACTGAAGCTTTCTTT. This encodes CASSELGQGLTEAFF.

A few counts support this clonotype. The chain uses TRBV7-9 and TRBJ2-7, with D uncertain. Trimming cost V 3 bases and J 6 bases, with 15 bases left between them. Germline values: CDR1 SEHNR, CDR2 FQNEAQ (reference sequence). This CDR3 comprises 14 residues. CDR3 sequence (DNA): TGTGCCAGCAGCTTTAGGTCCGGTAAAATCGAGCAGTACTTC. Encoded protein: CASSFRSGKIEQYF.

This clonotype was observed at least ten times. The chain has TRBV4-1 and TRBJ2-5; D may be TRBD1 or TRBD2 (5 bases each). Germline loops: CDR1 MGHRA, CDR2 YSYEKL. The CDR3 covers 16 residues. Trimming shortened V by 3 bases and J by 2 bases, and 16 bases separated the two germline ends. The chain's CDR3 is CASSHPARGIQETQYF. CDR3 DNA sequence: TGCGCCAGCAGCCACCCGGCGAGGGGAATACAAGAGACCCAGTACTTC.

This clonotype was counted at least ten times. CDR3 in DNA: TGCAGCGTTGCAGGAGGGAGGCTTGGCTCCTACAATGAGCAGTTCTTC. This translates into CSVAGGRLGSYNEQFF. The rearrangement links TRBV29-1 to TRBJ2-1, with D perhaps TRBD2 (6 bases). This CDR3 region has 16 residues. The V and J ends lost 4 bases and 0 bases respectively, with 16 bases between them. Germline CDR1 reads SQVTM; CDR2 reads ANQGSEA.

This chain connects TRBV2 to TRBJ2-2, with 7 bases that match TRBD2. Germline V lookup: CDR1 SNHLY, CDR2 FYNNEI. The V gene end was trimmed by 6 bases and the J gene end by 3 bases; junction bases not matched to a gene: 7. The length of the CDR3 is 15 residues. This CDR3 is CASRPLGGYTGELFF. Written as DNA, the CDR3 is TGTGCCAGCAGACCCCTCGGGGGGTACACCGGGGAGCTGTTTTTT.

The rearrangement joins TRBV7-6 to TRBJ2-2, with 8 nucleotides matching TRBD1. CDR3 length: 16 residues. Germline V gene data show CDR1 as SGHVS and CDR2 as FNYEAQ. Losses at the gene ends were 5 bases for V and 0 bases for J; bases not matched to a gene: 5. In nucleotides, the CDR3 is TGTGCCAGCAGCGCGCCGGGACAGGCGAACACCGGGGAGCTGTTTTTT. Its protein is CASSAPGQANTGELFF. Based on the CDR3 plus reference TRBV7-6 and TRBJ2-2, the full variable domain is GAGVSQSPRYKVTKRGQDVALRCDPISGHVSLYWYRQALGQGPEFLTYFNYEAQQDKSGLPNDRFSAERPEGSISTLTIQRTEQRDSAMYRCASSAPGQANTGELFFGEGSRLTVL.

The chain uses TRBV7-8 and TRBJ2-5, with 8 bases lining up with TRBD2. Germline loops: CDR1 SGHVS, CDR2 FQNEAQ. CDR3 length: 17 residues. V dropped 4 bases and J dropped 3; count of bases not matched to a gene: 13. The CDR3 protein is CASSSSRGGLSKETQYF. The CDR3 bases are TGTGCCAGCAGCTCAAGTCGGGGGGGCTTGTCTAAAGAGACCCAGTACTTC.

This clonotype was seen at least ten times. The chain couples TRBV10-3 to TRBJ2-2, with a weak D call TRBD2 (6 bases). Germline CDR1 ENHRY, CDR2 SYGVKD. V shed 0 bases and J shed 6 bases, with 11 bases lying between them. There are 15 residues in the CDR3. The DNA for the CDR3 is TGTGCCATCAGTGAGTCAACGGGAGCCCCCGGGGAGCTGTTTTTT. This codes for CAISESTGAPGELFF.

The chain is built from TRBV20-1 and TRBJ2-1; D assignment may be TRBD1 or TRBD2 (5 bases each). With 6 bases removed from V and 5 bases from J, the gap between germline ends came to 14 bases. CDR1 is DFQATT and CDR2 is SNEGSKA in the germline V gene (reference sequence). The CDR3 sequence is 13 residues long. CDR3 DNA sequence: TGCAGTGCCCCAGTGATGGGGGACAATGAGCAGTTCTTC. Protein: CSAPVMGDNEQFF.

This clonotype was seen at least ten times. The V call is TRBV15, the J call TRBJ2-1; TRBD2 aligns across 11 bases. Germline-derived CDR1 and CDR2 are LNHNV and YYDKDF (reference sequence). Trimming removed 5 bases from V and 8 bases from J; junction bases left unmatched: 8. There are 15 residues in the CDR3. The CDR3 bases are TGTGCCACCAGCCCGAGCGGGACTAGCGGCCATGAGCAGTTCTTC. Translation gives CATSPSGTSGHEQFF.

This clonotype was picked up a small number of times. The gene calls are TRBV12-3 or TRBV12-4 and TRBJ2-2; 10 bases agree with TRBD1. V trimming: 6 bases; J trimming: 4 bases; junction bases outside the gene matches: 5. This CDR3 comprises 15 residues. The CDR3 here is CASRPGQGITGELFF. DNA for the CDR3: TGTGCCAGCAGACCGGGACAGGGGATCACCGGGGAGCTGTTTTTT.

This clonotype was seen more than once but under ten times. V gene TRBV5-1 combines with J gene TRBJ2-2; the D gene could be TRBD1 or TRBD2 (5 bases each). This CDR3 is 14 amino acids long. CDR1 and CDR2 (germline): SGHRS, YFSETQ. V dropped 5 bases and J dropped 8 bases, with 16 bases sitting between them. CDR3 nucleotides: TGCGCCAGCAGACTCGGGGCTCCATGGGGGGAGCTGTTTTTT. Translating gives CASRLGAPWGELFF.

This clonotype was counted ten times or more. This chain links TRBV11-2 with TRBJ2-4, with D uncertain. CDR1 and CDR2 (germline): SGHAT, FQNNGV. The CDR3 has 13 residues. The V end lost 1 base, the J end lost 5 bases, and 6 bases lay between the germline ends. Written as DNA, the CDR3 is TGTGCCAGCAGCTTAGCGGGCCAAAACATTCAGTACTTC. It is translated as CASSLAGQNIQYF.